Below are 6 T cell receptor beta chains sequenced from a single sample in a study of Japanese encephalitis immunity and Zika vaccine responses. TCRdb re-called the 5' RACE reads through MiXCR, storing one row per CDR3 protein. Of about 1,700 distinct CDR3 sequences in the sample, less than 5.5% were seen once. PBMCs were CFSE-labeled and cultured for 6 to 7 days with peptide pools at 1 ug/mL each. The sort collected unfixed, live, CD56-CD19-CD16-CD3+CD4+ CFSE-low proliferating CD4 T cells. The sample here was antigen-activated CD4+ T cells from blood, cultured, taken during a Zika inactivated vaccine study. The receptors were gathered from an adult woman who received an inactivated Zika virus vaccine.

The CDR3 coding sequence is TGTGCCAGCAGCCTAAACATGGACAGCCTTGAGCAGTACTTC. It yields the protein CASSLNMDSLEQYF. The chain uses TRBV14 and TRBJ2-7; possibly TRBD1 for D (6 bases). Germline V gene sequence: CDR1 SGHDN, CDR2 FVKESK. The CDR3 loop spans 14 amino acids. With 4 bases removed from V and 7 bases from J, the gap between germline ends came to 17 bases.

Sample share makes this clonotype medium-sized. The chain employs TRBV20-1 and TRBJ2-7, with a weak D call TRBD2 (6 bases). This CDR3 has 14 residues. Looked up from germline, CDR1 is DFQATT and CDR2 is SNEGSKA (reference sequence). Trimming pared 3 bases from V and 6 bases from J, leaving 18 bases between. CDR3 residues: CSASELAPLGEQYF. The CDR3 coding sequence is TGCAGTGCTAGTGAACTAGCCCCCCTCGGCGAGCAGTACTTC.

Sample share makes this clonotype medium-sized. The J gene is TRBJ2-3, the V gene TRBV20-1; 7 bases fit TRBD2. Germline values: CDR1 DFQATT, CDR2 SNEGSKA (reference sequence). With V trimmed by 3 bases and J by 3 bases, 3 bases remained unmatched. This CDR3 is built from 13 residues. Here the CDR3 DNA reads TGCAGTGCTAGGGGGGGGACGACAGATACGCAGTATTTT. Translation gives CSARGGTTDTQYF.

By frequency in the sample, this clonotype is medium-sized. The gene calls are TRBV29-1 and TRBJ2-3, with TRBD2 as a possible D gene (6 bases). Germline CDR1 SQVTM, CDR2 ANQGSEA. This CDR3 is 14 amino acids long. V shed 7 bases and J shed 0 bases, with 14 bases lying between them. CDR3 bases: TGCAGCGCTGCAAAGGAGGGGAGCACAGATACGCAGTATTTT. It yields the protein CSAAKEGSTDTQYF.

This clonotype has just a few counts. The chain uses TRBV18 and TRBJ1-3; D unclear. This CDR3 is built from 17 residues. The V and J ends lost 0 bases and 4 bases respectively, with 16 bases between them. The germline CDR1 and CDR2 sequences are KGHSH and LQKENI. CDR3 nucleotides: TGTGCCAGCTCACCACCGAGTGGCAGCGGAGGAGGAAACACCATATATTTT. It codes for CASSPPSGSGGGNTIYF.

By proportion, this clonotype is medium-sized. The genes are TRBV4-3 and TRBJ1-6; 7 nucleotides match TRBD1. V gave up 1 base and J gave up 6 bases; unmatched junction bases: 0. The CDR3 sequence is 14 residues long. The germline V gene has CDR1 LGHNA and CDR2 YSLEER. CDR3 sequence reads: CASSQGDSNSPLHF. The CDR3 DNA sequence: TGCGCCAGCAGCCAAGGGGACAGTAATTCACCCCTCCACTTT.